This note documents a single T cell receptor beta chain sequence. Its target is not known. One junction end does not reproduce the germline sequence, and a read error may be involved. The sample originates from a study of T cell repertoires and Cas9 in healthy adults. Study overall: Multi-effector potency, cytotoxicity and lineage were assessed in SpCas9-reactive CD4 and CD8 T cells.

Germline CDR1 SSHAT, CDR2 FNYEAQ (reference sequence). This CDR3 is built from 15 residues. Study results and caveats: Reportedly, SpCas9-reactive effector T cell proliferation and function were mitigated by SpCas9-reactive Tregs in vitro.

Clones were read by immunoSEQ multiplex PCR, and TCRdb kept only the in-frame ones, dropping some. The repertoire holds tens of thousands of clones, 91% seen once, with roughly 1.5% in the top ten. The specimen was CD4+ effector T cells (CD127+, CD25-, CD137-, CD154-) from PBMCs; culture status not recorded. The sequence was collected from a human donor in good health. V usage is TRBV7-7 and J usage is TRBJ2-7; 10 nucleotides line up with TRBD1. CDR3 loop: CASSRGGTGAYEQYF. The CDR3, as DNA: TGTGCTAGCAGCAGAGGTGGGACAGGGGCCTACGAGCAGTACTTC.